What follows describes a single T cell receptor beta chain. This sample is drawn from a study of blood T cell repertoires in COVID-19. As for the study in general: The United States, Italy and Spain were the sources of the acute and convalescent COVID-19 samples.

Germline values: CDR1 KGHSH, CDR2 LQKENI. With 2 bases removed from V and 3 bases from J, the gap between germline ends came to 11 bases. This CDR3 spans 15 amino acids. Seattle participants joined during active infection and were tracked over time. In the source study's methods: Nucleated cell counts were estimated from reference gene primer amplification. This table comes from immunoSEQ multiplex PCR, and its TCRdb copy is limited to in-frame clones, with some not included. V and J calls plus clone size are reproduced from that table; the DNA served to infer D and trimming. The sample consists of 95,000 to 150,000 clones, roughly 89% of them appearing once.

The chain has TRBV18 and TRBJ2-1; D is perhaps TRBD1 (5 bases). This clonotype originated in a woman aged 60-70 years with COVID-19, enrolled during active disease. Sequencing used peripheral blood. CDR3 nucleotide sequence: TGTGCCAGCTCACCAAAGGGGTTAAACTACAATGAGCAGTTCTTC. Translated, it gives CASSPKGLNYNEQFF.